This is a list of T cell receptor beta chains from one sample in a study of blood T cell repertoires in COVID-19. The protocol was immunoSEQ multiplex PCR, while the TCRdb copy is restricted to in-frame clones and leaves out a portion. The top ten hold around 8.6% of the sample, which has 65,000 to 100,000 clones, 70% to 90% seen once. The sequenced sample was peripheral blood. These receptors all come from a middle-aged man with acute or convalescent COVID-19. Both conserved end residues are part of each CDR3. Each record gives: D gene, J gene, clone size, V gene, CDR3 protein, CDR3 DNA. A D gene is named only where the DNA matches it firmly. A row's size may be missing; if present it is once, few, many or a size class.

D: NA
J: TRBJ1-1
size: NA
V: TRBV25-1
CDR3: CASHEVERNTEAFF
DNA: TGTGCCAGTCACGAGGTGGAGAGGAACACTGAAGCTTTCTTT

D: NA
J: TRBJ1-1
size: NA
V: TRBV12-3/TRBV12-4
CDR3: CASSLDAVSEF
DNA: TGTGCCAGCAGTTTAGATGCAGTTTCAGAATTT

D: NA
J: TRBJ1-5
size: NA
V: TRBV19
CDR3: CASSPSGQNNQPQHF
DNA: TGTGCCAGTAGCCCCTCCGGACAGAACAATCAGCCCCAGCATTTT

D: NA
J: TRBJ2-7
size: NA
V: TRBV7-6
CDR3: CASSRTGSPYEQYF
DNA: TGTGCCAGCAGTCGAACAGGGAGTCCCTACGAGCAGTACTTC

D: NA
J: TRBJ2-3
size: NA
V: TRBV2
CDR3: CASSGPEERADTQYF
DNA: TGTGCCAGCAGTGGACCCGAGGAGAGGGCAGATACGCAGTATTTT

D: NA
J: TRBJ2-2
size: NA
V: TRBV30
CDR3: CAWSVQVVGELFF
DNA: TGTGCCTGGAGTGTACAGGTAGTCGGGGAGCTGTTTTTT

D: TRBD1
J: TRBJ1-1
size: NA
V: TRBV5-1
CDR3: CASSLNAGGTEAFF
DNA: TGCGCCAGCAGCTTGAACGCAGGGGGCACTGAAGCTTTCTTT

D: TRBD1
J: TRBJ2-7
size: NA
V: TRBV30
CDR3: CARSFGTAAYEQYF
DNA: TGTGCCCGATCCTTCGGGACAGCTGCCTACGAGCAGTACTTC

D: NA
J: TRBJ1-2
size: NA
V: TRBV28
CDR3: CASNFGSSGYTF
DNA: TGTGCCAGCAACTTCGGGTCCTCGGGCTACACCTTC

D: NA
J: TRBJ2-1
size: NA
V: TRBV7-2
CDR3: CASSLAGQGREQFF
DNA: TGTGCCAGCAGCTTAGCTGGGCAGGGAAGGGAGCAGTTCTTC

D: NA
J: TRBJ2-2
size: NA
V: TRBV5-1
CDR3: CASSGAALTGELFF
DNA: TGCGCCAGCAGCGGGGCAGCCCTCACCGGGGAGCTGTTTTTT

D: NA
J: TRBJ1-6
size: few
V: TRBV12-5
CDR3: CASGSTRGGDNNSPLHF
DNA: TGTGCTAGTGGTTCAACCCGGGGGGGGGACAATAATTCACCCCTCCACTTT

D: TRBD2
J: TRBJ2-3
size: NA
V: TRBV27
CDR3: CASSFRRAAGVSTDTQYF
DNA: TGTGCCAGCAGTTTTAGACGTGCCGCGGGGGTCAGCACAGATACGCAGTATTTT

D: TRBD2
J: TRBJ2-7
size: once
V: TRBV9
CDR3: CASSVSASGVPNEQYF
DNA: TGTGCCAGCAGCGTAAGTGCCAGCGGGGTTCCCAACGAGCAGTACTTC

D: NA
J: TRBJ1-1
size: NA
V: TRBV30
CDR3: CAWSVLGWDTEAFF
DNA: TGTGCCTGGAGTGTACTGGGCTGGGACACTGAAGCTTTCTTT

D: NA
J: TRBJ1-4
size: NA
V: TRBV19
CDR3: CASSPRQTINEKLFF
DNA: TGTGCCAGTAGTCCGCGACAGACGATTAATGAAAAACTGTTTTTT

D: NA
J: TRBJ1-4
size: NA
V: TRBV5-5
CDR3: CASSLSGAVDEKLFF
DNA: TGTGCCAGCAGCTTGTCAGGGGCCGTTGATGAAAAACTGTTTTTT

D: NA
J: TRBJ1-5
size: NA
V: TRBV2
CDR3: CASTYAGRNQPQHF
DNA: TGTGCCAGCACTTACGCGGGGCGCAATCAGCCCCAGCATTTT

D: NA
J: TRBJ2-5
size: once
V: TRBV14
CDR3: CASSQDWTAQETQYF
DNA: TGTGCCAGCAGCCAAGATTGGACAGCACAAGAGACCCAGTACTTC

D: TRBD2
J: TRBJ2-1
size: NA
V: TRBV5-1
CDR3: CASSGTSGGYNEQFF
DNA: TGCGCCAGCAGTGGGACTAGCGGGGGCTACAATGAGCAGTTCTTC

D: TRBD1
J: TRBJ1-2
size: NA
V: TRBV19
CDR3: CASSPFRTGGNYGYTF
DNA: TGTGCCAGTAGTCCCTTTAGGACAGGGGGTAACTATGGCTACACCTTC

D: TRBD1
J: TRBJ1-1
size: NA
V: TRBV30
CDR3: CAWSFTGGASTEAFF
DNA: TGTGCCTGGAGTTTTACAGGGGGCGCGAGCACTGAAGCTTTCTTT

D: TRBD2
J: TRBJ2-3
size: NA
V: TRBV7-3
CDR3: CASSFGLAGPAGDTQYF
DNA: TGTGCCAGCAGCTTCGGACTAGCGGGTCCCGCCGGGGATACGCAGTATTTT

D: NA
J: TRBJ2-3
size: NA
V: TRBV9
CDR3: CASSVADAGAGPDTQYF
DNA: TGTGCCAGCAGCGTAGCCGACGCGGGGGCGGGCCCAGATACGCAGTATTTT

D: NA
J: TRBJ1-6
size: NA
V: TRBV5-4
CDR3: CASSLERASNSPLHF
DNA: TGTGCCAGCAGCTTGGAGAGGGCTAGTAATTCACCCCTCCACTTT

D: TRBD2
J: TRBJ2-1
size: NA
V: TRBV5-5
CDR3: CASSLALAGGRGEQFF
DNA: TGTGCCAGCAGCTTGGCCCTAGCGGGGGGGCGAGGTGAGCAGTTCTTC

D: NA
J: TRBJ2-2
size: NA
V: TRBV18
CDR3: CASSPLRTGELFF
DNA: TGTGCCAGCTCACCACTTCGGACCGGGGAGCTGTTTTTT

D: NA
J: TRBJ2-3
size: NA
V: TRBV9
CDR3: CASSQDGGRTDTQYF
DNA: TGTGCCAGCAGCCAAGATGGGGGCCGCACAGATACGCAGTATTTT

D: TRBD2
J: TRBJ2-1
size: NA
V: TRBV6-5
CDR3: CASSYSAGAYNEQFF
DNA: TGTGCCAGCAGTTACTCAGCGGGGGCTTACAATGAGCAGTTCTTC

D: TRBD2
J: TRBJ2-3
size: NA
V: TRBV3-1/TRBV3-2
CDR3: CASSTPAGGPTDTQYF
DNA: TGTGCCAGCAGCACCCCAGCGGGGGGGCCCACAGATACGCAGTATTTT

D: NA
J: TRBJ1-2
size: NA
V: TRBV25-1
CDR3: CASRAANYGYTF
DNA: TGTGCCAGCAGGGCAGCTAACTATGGCTACACCTTC

D: NA
J: TRBJ2-2
size: NA
V: TRBV6-5
CDR3: CASRKRQGAVGELFF
DNA: TGTGCCAGCAGAAAACGACAAGGGGCGGTCGGGGAGCTGTTTTTT

D: TRBD2
J: TRBJ2-1
size: NA
V: TRBV3-1/TRBV3-2
CDR3: CASNYGTSNNEQFF
DNA: TGTGCCAGCAACTACGGGACTAGCAACAATGAGCAGTTCTTC

D: NA
J: TRBJ2-7
size: NA
V: TRBV3-1/TRBV3-2
CDR3: CASSRGGGTYEQYF
DNA: TGTGCCAGCAGCCGCGGCGGCGGTACCTACGAGCAGTACTTC

D: NA
J: TRBJ2-3
size: NA
V: TRBV9
CDR3: CASSERGTDTQYF
DNA: TGTGCCAGCAGCGAGAGGGGCACAGATACGCAGTATTTT

D: TRBD2
J: TRBJ2-2
size: NA
V: TRBV2
CDR3: CASTYRLGAGTGELFF
DNA: TGTGCCAGCACCTACCGACTCGGAGCGGGGACCGGGGAGCTGTTTTTT

D: TRBD1
J: TRBJ1-6
size: once
V: TRBV5-5
CDR3: CASSLGTGRSDSPLHF
DNA: TGTGCCAGCAGCCTTGGGACAGGGCGGTCGGATTCACCCCTCCACTTT

D: NA
J: TRBJ1-2
size: NA
V: TRBV6-4
CDR3: CASSDSRRSDGYTF
DNA: TGTGCCAGCAGTGACTCAAGACGAAGCGATGGCTACACCTTC

D: NA
J: TRBJ1-1
size: NA
V: TRBV3-1/TRBV3-2
CDR3: CASSQGNMNTEAFF
DNA: TGTGCCAGCAGCCAAGGAAACATGAACACTGAAGCTTTCTTT

D: NA
J: TRBJ1-1
size: NA
V: TRBV10-3
CDR3: CAISESVAAEAFF
DNA: TGTGCCATCAGTGAGTCAGTAGCAGCCGAAGCTTTCTTT

D: TRBD2
J: TRBJ2-1
size: NA
V: TRBV6-1
CDR3: CASSERPLAGGGDEQFF
DNA: TGTGCCAGCAGTGAACGCCCCCTGGCGGGGGGCGGGGATGAGCAGTTCTTC

D: TRBD2
J: TRBJ2-1
size: NA
V: TRBV27
CDR3: CASTGLAGGLGSYNEQFF
DNA: TGTGCCAGCACCGGACTAGCGGGGGGCCTAGGCTCCTACAATGAGCAGTTCTTC

D: TRBD2
J: TRBJ2-5
size: NA
V: TRBV5-1
CDR3: CASSQTSTGTETQYF
DNA: TGCGCCAGCAGCCAGACTAGCACCGGGACGGAGACCCAGTACTTC

D: NA
J: TRBJ2-7
size: NA
V: TRBV12-5
CDR3: CASGQTGPVDEQYF
DNA: TGTGCTAGTGGTCAAACAGGGCCCGTAGACGAGCAGTACTTC

D: NA
J: TRBJ1-4
size: NA
V: TRBV28
CDR3: CASSLRQTNEKLFF
DNA: TGTGCCAGCAGTCTTCGACAGACTAATGAAAAACTGTTTTTT